This T cell receptor beta chain was documented in a study of blood T cell repertoires in COVID-19. Study-wide context: Whether acute or convalescent, the COVID-19 samples came from the United States, Italy and Spain. T cells, B-cell-depleted T cells, or PBMCs provided the cDNA or gDNA that served as material.

This clone showed up just once. The table came from immunoSEQ multiplex PCR; TCRdb's copy has only in-frame clones and leaves some out. The table lists about 200,000 clones, around 81% of them singletons. Germline assignment: CDR1 SGHTA and CDR2 FQGTGA. V shed 5 bases and J shed 6 bases, with 13 bases lying between them. This CDR3 comprises 14 residues. The sample taken for sequencing was peripheral blood. This TCR was sampled from a human donor in a cohort sampled during active COVID-19. The rearrangement uses TRBV7-3 and TRBJ2-2; D ambiguous. The CDR3 DNA reads as TGTGCCAGCAGCCCCGTGGCTTCCCCCGGGGAGCTGTTTTTT. Translating it yields CASSPVASPGELFF. The complete variable domain, with remaining parts taken from reference TRBV7-3 and TRBJ2-2, reads GAGVSQTPSNKVTEKGKYVELRCDPISGHTALYWYRQSLGQGPEFLIYFQGTGAADDSGLPNDRFFAVRPEGSVSTLKIQRTERGDSAVYLCASSPVASPGELFFGEGSRLTVL.